This passage covers 20 T cell receptor beta chains from one sample sequenced in a study of blood T cell repertoires in COVID-19. Sequencing was performed with immunoSEQ multiplex PCR; in TCRdb, only in-frame clones are kept and a portion is missing. The table lists approximately 220,000 clones, about 88% of them singletons, with around 3% in the top ten. Sequences were obtained from peripheral blood. The source of these receptors is a man aged 45 to 65 who had recovered from COVID-19.

The chain joins TRBV5-4 to TRBJ2-3, with D possibly being TRBD2 (6 bases). The CDR3 is made up of 12 amino acids. Germline V gives CDR1 SGHNT, CDR2 YYREEE (reference sequence). The CDR3 loop reads CASGAGTDTQYF. CDR3 DNA sequence: TGTGCGTCGGGAGCTGGCACAGATACGCAGTATTTT.

This clone was detected only once. CDR3 residues: CASSTPSKPQGGVAKNIQYF. CDR3 DNA: TGTGCCAGCAGCACACCCTCAAAACCACAGGGAGGGGTAGCCAAAAACATTCAGTACTTC. The V and J genes are TRBV5-5 and TRBJ2-4; weak D call: TRBD2 (7 bases). This CDR3 comprises 20 residues. Germline-derived CDR1 and CDR2 are SGHKS and YYEKEE (reference sequence). Trimming stripped 4 bases from V and 0 bases from J, with 26 bases between.

The V call is TRBV27, the J call TRBJ2-3, with a weak D call TRBD2 (6 bases). Germline V CDR1 and CDR2: MNHEY, SMNVEV (reference sequence). Trimming stripped 0 bases from V and 4 bases from J, with 17 bases between. The CDR3 runs 17 residues. CDR3 residues: CASSLSVGVGEADTQYF. CDR3 DNA: TGTGCCAGCAGTTTATCAGTCGGGGTAGGGGAGGCAGATACGCAGTATTTT.

V gene TRBV10-3 combines with J gene TRBJ2-3; no clear D gene. The CDR3 sequence is 13 residues long. CDR1 and CDR2 from the germline V gene are ENHRY and SYGVKD. The V gene lost 3 bases and the J gene lost 5 bases, with 9 bases spanning the gap. DNA of the CDR3: TGTGCCATCAGTGATCGCGGCCAAGATACGCAGTATTTT. Its translation is CAISDRGQDTQYF.

The rearrangement joins TRBV12-2 to TRBJ2-1; the table's D call, TRBD2, was not checked against the DNA. TRBV12-2 is annotated as a pseudogene. The CDR3 length is 18 residues. In DNA form, the CDR3 reads TGTGCAAGGCCCGTTGACGCGGGAAAAGGTGGTGGCTACAATGAGCAGTTCTTC. The encoded protein is CARPVDAGKGGGYNEQFF.

The chain combines TRBV5-6 with TRBJ2-7; TRBD1 might be the D (5 bases). Trimming cost V 4 bases and J 0 bases, with 17 bases left between them. Per germline, CDR1 SGHDT and CDR2 YYEEEE. The CDR3 runs 16 residues. The CDR3 DNA sequence: TGTGCCAGCAGCCGGAGTGGGGCGGAAAGCTCCTACGAGCAGTACTTC. As protein: CASSRSGAESSYEQYF.

This clone is a singleton in its sample. This rearrangement joins TRBV5-1 to TRBJ2-7; 13 nucleotides match TRBD2. Germline assignment: CDR1 SGHRS and CDR2 YFSETQ. The V and J ends lost 4 bases and 0 bases, in that order; junction bases with no gene match: 4. The CDR3 has 16 amino acids. As DNA, the CDR3 is TGCGCCAGCAGCCCGGGACTAGCGGGATCCTCCTACGAGCAGTACTTC. It encodes CASSPGLAGSSYEQYF. The full variable domain, in which reference TRBV5-1 and TRBJ2-7 provide the parts outside the CDR3, is KAGVTQTPRYLIKTRGQQVTLSCSPISGHRSVSWYQQTPGQGLQFLFEYFSETQRNKGNFPGRFSGRQFSNSRSEMNVSTLELGDSALYLCASSPGLAGSSYEQYFGPGTRLTVT.

This chain uses TRBV5-8 with TRBJ1-2; unclear D gene. The CDR3 is made up of 16 amino acids. V dropped 1 base and J dropped 0 bases, with 13 bases sitting between them. CDR1 SGHTS and CDR2 YDEGEE come from the germline V gene. CDR3 residues: CASSLPRFLANYGYTF. The CDR3 nucleotides read TGTGCCAGCAGCTTGCCCAGATTCCTAGCTAACTATGGCTACACCTTC.

This clone has only a few counts. The CDR3 sequence is CASSLALSSGNYEQYF. The CDR3 DNA reads TGTGCCAGCAGCTTAGCTTTGTCTAGCGGGAACTACGAGCAGTACTTC. The J gene is TRBJ2-7, the V gene TRBV7-2, with 9 nucleotides matching TRBD2. Unmatched junction bases numbered 6, after V lost 0 bases and J lost 3 bases. The length of the CDR3 is 16 residues. Germline assignment: CDR1 SGHTA and CDR2 FQGNSA. Full variable domain (outside the CDR3, taken from reference TRBV7-2 and TRBJ2-7): GAGVSQSPSNKVTEKGKDVELRCDPISGHTALYWYRQSLGQGLEFLIYFQGNSAPDKSGLPSDRFSAERTGGSVSTLTIQRTQQEDSAVYLCASSLALSSGNYEQYFGPGTRLTVT.

This clone has more than one count but fewer than ten. The J gene is TRBJ2-7, the V gene TRBV10-2, with D possibly TRBD1 on 6 matching bases. This CDR3 contains 14 residues. Trimming took off 10 bases at V and 6 bases at J, with 22 bases between the two ends. From germline, CDR1 is WSHSY and CDR2 SAAADI. CDR3 region: CATKPGEGVGEQYF. The CDR3 bases are TGCGCCACCAAGCCGGGCGAGGGGGTCGGCGAGCAGTACTTC.

The chain is built from TRBV6-5 and TRBJ2-7, with 13 bases that match TRBD2. There are 15 residues in the CDR3. Germline assignment: CDR1 MNHEY and CDR2 SVGAGI. J lost 9 bases, V lost 6 bases, and 11 bases had no gene match. In DNA, the CDR3 is TGTGCCAGCAGCCCCCCCGGACTAGCGGGAGTAGGGCAGTACTTC. It specifies CASSPPGLAGVGQYF.

The chain carries TRBV24-1 and TRBJ2-7, with a possible D match to TRBD1 (5 bases). The CDR3 extends over 15 amino acids. The V gene's germline CDR1 is KGHDR and CDR2 SFDVKD. The ends were cut back, 3 bases at V and 2 bases at J, with 13 bases in the middle. The CDR3 sequence: CATSDVDRAPYEQYF. CDR3 sequence (DNA): TGTGCCACCAGTGATGTAGACAGAGCTCCCTACGAGCAGTACTTC.

The chain has TRBV18 and TRBJ2-6; no firm D call. CDR1 and CDR2 (germline): KGHSH, LQKENI. This CDR3 has 16 amino acids. Trimming cost V 0 bases and J 0 bases, with 6 bases left between them. The CDR3 DNA sequence: TGTGCCAGCTCACCACCCCCTCGCTCTGGGGCCAACGTCCTGACTTTC. It is translated as CASSPPPRSGANVLTF.

The chain combines TRBV7-9 with TRBJ1-1; D gene ambiguous. In germline, CDR1 is SEHNR, CDR2 FQNEAQ (reference sequence). Trimming removed 10 bases from V and 0 bases from J, with 18 bases in between. The CDR3 runs 15 residues. The CDR3 loop reads CATKSLAMMNTEAFF. CDR3 in DNA: TGTGCCACCAAAAGCTTAGCAATGATGAACACTGAAGCTTTCTTT. Full variable domain (rest looked up from reference TRBV7-9 and TRBJ1-1): DTGVSQNPRHKITKRGQNVTFRCDPISEHNRLYWYRQTLGQGPEFLTYFQNEAQLEKSRLLSDRFSAERPKGSFSTLEIQRTEQGDSAMYLCATKSLAMMNTEAFFGQGTRLTVV.

V gene TRBV7-8 combines with J gene TRBJ2-1, with 8 bases aligning to TRBD1. This CDR3 is 15 amino acids long. The V gene's germline CDR1 is SGHVS and CDR2 FQNEAQ. V lost 5 bases and J lost 7; bases outside the gene matches: 10. CDR3 nucleotides: TGTGCCAGCAGCGATCAGACAGGGGTGGTAAATGAGCAGTTCTTC. Translation: CASSDQTGVVNEQFF.

This clone was counted once. The chain has TRBV28 and TRBJ1-2; D gene ambiguous. V was clipped by 1 base and J by 5 bases, with 8 bases between them. CDR3 size: 13 residues. Germline CDR1 reads MDHEN; CDR2 reads SYDVKM. The chain's CDR3 is CASSLSRTYGYTF. Here the CDR3 DNA reads TGTGCCAGCAGTTTATCTAGGACTTATGGCTACACCTTC.

The J gene is TRBJ2-1, the V gene TRBV12-3 or TRBV12-4; D call uncertain. This CDR3 spans 12 amino acids. V was shortened by 2 bases and J by 4 bases, with 3 bases between the two germline ends. CDR3 bases: TGTGCCAGCAGTTTACGGTACAATGAGCAGTTCTTC. This gives the protein CASSLRYNEQFF.

The V call is TRBV10-3, the J call TRBJ1-5, with TRBD1 matching 7 bases. Germline V gives CDR1 ENHRY, CDR2 SYGVKD. This CDR3 is built from 15 residues. V gave up 0 bases and J gave up 4 bases; unmatched junction bases: 3. The CDR3 protein is CAISESAGGNQPQHF. Here the CDR3 DNA reads TGTGCCATCAGTGAGTCGGCAGGGGGGAATCAGCCCCAGCATTTT.

V and J are TRBV19 and TRBJ2-2; tentatively, D is TRBD1 (5 bases). V lost 5 bases, J lost 0 bases, and 10 bases lay in between. The germline gives CDR1 LNHDA, CDR2 SQIVND (reference sequence). There are 15 residues in the CDR3. The CDR3 loop reads CASSPDRPNTGELFF. The DNA of the CDR3 is TGTGCCAGTAGTCCTGACAGACCGAACACCGGGGAGCTGTTTTTT.

Turning to this clone: Additional DNA sequences in this sample encode the identical CDR3. The V gene is TRBV6-5, the J gene TRBJ2-7; TRBD1 agrees at 11 bases. The V segment lost 0 bases and the J segment 2 bases; nucleotides outside the gene matches: 0. The CDR3 contains 15 residues. The germline CDR1 and CDR2 sequences are MNHEY and SVGAGI. The CDR3 DNA reads TGTGCCAGCAGTTACTCGGGACAGGGGGCCTACGAGCAGTACTTC. Protein product: CASSYSGQGAYEQYF.